This T cell receptor (beta chain) was observed in a study of HIV-infected patients and healthy controls. Study details: A modest, significant CD4 rise occurred in about 90% of the 16 patients after three months of therapy.

Whole-study findings and limits: CMV-associated CDR3s mostly grew nonsignificantly during therapy, while HIV-associated CDR3s declined significantly.

In its sample, this clonotype was seen a few times. What it binds is not known. All unsorted peripheral T cells were captured because whole blood was used without fractionation. cDNA was made from around 0.5 ug RNA using alpha and beta constant primers. Separate chain-specific third strand synthesis with multiplexing indices produced the alpha and beta libraries. One primer pair amplified all rearrangements per chain; each cDNA got molecular barcodes. TCRdb recomputed calls from the 5' RACE reads with MiXCR, one row per CDR3 protein. Of around 8,600 distinct CDR3 sequences detected, 8% appear once; the ten largest clones hold about 35%. This specimen consisted of blood, obtained before antiretroviral therapy. The receptor comes from an adult with HIV infection. The donor label of this sample is uncertain.

The CDR3 loop is CAITRGLNTEAFF. In DNA form, the CDR3 reads TGTGCCATCACCAGGGGTTTGAACACTGAAGCTTTCTTT. V and J are TRBV10-3 and TRBJ1-1, with a possible D match to TRBD1 (6 bases). With 7 bases removed from V and 0 bases from J, the gap between germline ends came to 9 bases. The length of the CDR3 is 13 residues. CDR1 and CDR2 from the germline V gene are ENHRY and SYGVKD.